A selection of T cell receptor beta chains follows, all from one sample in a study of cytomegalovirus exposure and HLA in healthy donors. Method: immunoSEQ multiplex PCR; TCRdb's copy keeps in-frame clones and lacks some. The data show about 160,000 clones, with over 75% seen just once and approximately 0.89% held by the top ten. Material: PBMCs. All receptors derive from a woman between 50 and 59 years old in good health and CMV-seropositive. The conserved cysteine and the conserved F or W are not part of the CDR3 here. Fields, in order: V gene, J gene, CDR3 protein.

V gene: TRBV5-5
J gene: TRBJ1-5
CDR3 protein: ASSSWAQDRATQPQH

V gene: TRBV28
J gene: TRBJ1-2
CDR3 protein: ASRPGTGSYGYT

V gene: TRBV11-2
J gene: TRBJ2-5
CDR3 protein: ASSLLLGETQY

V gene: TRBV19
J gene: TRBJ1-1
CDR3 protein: ASSQGLGTEAF

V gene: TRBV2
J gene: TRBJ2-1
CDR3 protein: ASNRLAGINNEQF

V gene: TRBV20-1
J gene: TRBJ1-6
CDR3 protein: SARSGPLH

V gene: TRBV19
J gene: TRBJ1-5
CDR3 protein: ASTPGDSNQPQH

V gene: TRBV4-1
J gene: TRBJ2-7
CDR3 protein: ASSQGKNRGDEQY

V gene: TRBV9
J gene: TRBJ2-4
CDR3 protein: ASSGSQGGLTKNIQY

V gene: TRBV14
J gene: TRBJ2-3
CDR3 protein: ASSQELRGVTDTQY

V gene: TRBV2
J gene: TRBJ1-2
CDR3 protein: ASSQTPRYGYT

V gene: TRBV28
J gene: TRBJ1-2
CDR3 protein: ASSADKTGYT

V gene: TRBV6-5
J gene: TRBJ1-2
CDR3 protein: ASSSGGTGNGYT

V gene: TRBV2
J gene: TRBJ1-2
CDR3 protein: ASSVGQEGYT

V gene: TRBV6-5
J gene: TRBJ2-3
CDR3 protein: ASSSLDTQY

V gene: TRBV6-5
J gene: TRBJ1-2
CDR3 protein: ASSYSGSPNYGYT

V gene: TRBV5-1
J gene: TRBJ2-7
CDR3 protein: ASSFSIRQGGGSHEQY

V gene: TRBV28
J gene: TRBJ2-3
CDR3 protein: ASSPTDRGSSTDTQY

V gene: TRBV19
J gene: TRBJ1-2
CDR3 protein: ASNRQATYYGYT

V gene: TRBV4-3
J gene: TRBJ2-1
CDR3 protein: ASSQDRTGSYEQF

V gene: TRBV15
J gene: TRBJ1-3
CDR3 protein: ATSRGPSSGNTIY

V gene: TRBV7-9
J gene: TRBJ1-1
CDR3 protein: ASSLSGSRNTEAF

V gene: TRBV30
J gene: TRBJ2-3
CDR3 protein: ARNLQGGYVSDTQY

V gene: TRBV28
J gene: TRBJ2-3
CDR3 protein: ASKSRGPTDTQY

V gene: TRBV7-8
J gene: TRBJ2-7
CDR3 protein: ASSYGGGRLGQGLVEQY

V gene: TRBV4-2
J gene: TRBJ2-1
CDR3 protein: ASSQGLIAGVPYNEQF

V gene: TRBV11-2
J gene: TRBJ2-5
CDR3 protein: ASSLDRGQGLSLETQY

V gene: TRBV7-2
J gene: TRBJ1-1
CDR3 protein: ASSLATGNTEAF

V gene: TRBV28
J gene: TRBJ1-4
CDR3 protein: ASSPLPDREEIEKLF

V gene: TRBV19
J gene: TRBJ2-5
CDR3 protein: ASSIDLEWETQY

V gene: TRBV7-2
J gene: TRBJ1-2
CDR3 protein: ASSGAGKGDYGYT

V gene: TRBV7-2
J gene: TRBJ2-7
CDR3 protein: ASSYPGTSGGTREQY

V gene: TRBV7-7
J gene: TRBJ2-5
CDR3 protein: ASSLEGTGTQY

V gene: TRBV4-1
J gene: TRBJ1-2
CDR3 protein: ASSQDPGGDRVRGYT

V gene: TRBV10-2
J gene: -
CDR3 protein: ASSDPVSYEQY

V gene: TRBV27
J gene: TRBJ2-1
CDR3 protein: ASSFSGRRDRVYNEQF

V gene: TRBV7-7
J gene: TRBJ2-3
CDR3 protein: ASSLGVRGVDTQY

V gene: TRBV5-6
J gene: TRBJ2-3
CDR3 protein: ASSLFATDTQY

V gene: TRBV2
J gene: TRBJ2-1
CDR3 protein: ASSEQGARYNEQF

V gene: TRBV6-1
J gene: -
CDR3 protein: ASSLVRIQYEQY

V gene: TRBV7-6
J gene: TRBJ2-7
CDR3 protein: ASSPSLAEGYEQY

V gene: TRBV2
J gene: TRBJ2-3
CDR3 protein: ASQQDRGRIDTQY

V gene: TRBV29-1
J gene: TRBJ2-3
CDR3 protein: SVDARTDTQY

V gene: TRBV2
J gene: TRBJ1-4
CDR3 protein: ASKPRGTVFEKLF

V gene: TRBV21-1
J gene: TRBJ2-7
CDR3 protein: ASRNPGLADSYEQY

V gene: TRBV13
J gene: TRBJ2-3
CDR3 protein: ASSVRTPDPGQEPDTQY

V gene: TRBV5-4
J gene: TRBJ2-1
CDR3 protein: ASSPGTSRSSYNEQF

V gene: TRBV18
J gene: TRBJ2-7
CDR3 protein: ASSPPGQPSYEQY

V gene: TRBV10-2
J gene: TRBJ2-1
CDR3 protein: ASSRAGLAVNEQF

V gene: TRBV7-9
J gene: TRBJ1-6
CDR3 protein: ASSFGPKNSPLH

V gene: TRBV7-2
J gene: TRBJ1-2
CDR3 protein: ASSFLGDNVGYGYI

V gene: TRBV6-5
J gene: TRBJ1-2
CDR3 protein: ASSRGQGRDGYT

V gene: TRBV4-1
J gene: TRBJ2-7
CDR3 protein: ASSQVGAYEQY